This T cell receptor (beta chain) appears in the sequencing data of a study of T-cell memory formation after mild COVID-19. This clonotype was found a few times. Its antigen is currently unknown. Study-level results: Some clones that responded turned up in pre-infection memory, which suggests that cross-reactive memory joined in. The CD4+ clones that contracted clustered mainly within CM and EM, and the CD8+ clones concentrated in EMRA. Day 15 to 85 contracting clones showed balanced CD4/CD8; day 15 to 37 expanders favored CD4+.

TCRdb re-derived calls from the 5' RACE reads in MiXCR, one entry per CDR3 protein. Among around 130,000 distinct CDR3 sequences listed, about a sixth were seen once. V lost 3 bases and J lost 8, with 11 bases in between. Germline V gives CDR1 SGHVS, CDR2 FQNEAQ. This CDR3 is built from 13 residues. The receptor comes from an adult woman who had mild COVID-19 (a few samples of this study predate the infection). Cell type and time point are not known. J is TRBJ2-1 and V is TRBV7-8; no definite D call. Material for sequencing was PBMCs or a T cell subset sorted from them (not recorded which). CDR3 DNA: TGTGCCAGCAGCTTTGGTTTTGGCGATGAGCAGTTCTTC. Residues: CASSFGFGDEQFF.